This paragraph covers one TCR beta chain sequence. The target antigen is unknown. Primers for the PCR totalled 60 Vbeta and 13 Jbeta. The data were produced by immunoSEQ multiplex PCR, yet TCRdb's version contains in-frame clones alone and is incomplete. Recorded for this sample: over 100,000 clones. Donors in the study were healthy people who gave bone marrow. The sample is drawn from a study of cytomegalovirus exposure and HLA in healthy donors. As for the study in general: A previous analysis identified approximately 110 million unique TCR beta sequences derived from roughly 190 million T cells.

Whole-study results and caveats: TCR beta V segments were, for the most part, productive about 87% or about 30% of the time in an earlier analysis. TCR beta V- and J-gene trimming was later associated with a missense DCLRE1C variant.

This receptor was obtained from a man aged 35 to 55 in good health and CMV-seropositive. Sequenced material: PBMCs.

The CDR3 is CASSSELADTQYF. DNA of the CDR3: TGTGCCAGCAGCTCAGAACTAGCAGATACGCAGTATTTT. V is TRBV7-2 and J is TRBJ2-3; the D gene is possibly TRBD2 (5 bases). CDR1 is SGHTA, CDR2 FQGNSA, per germline. V lost 4 bases and J lost 4, with 9 bases in between. The CDR3 is 13 amino acids.